The 30 T cell receptor beta chains presented below share a single source sample, sequenced in a study of cytomegalovirus exposure and HLA in healthy donors. The PCR made use of 60 Vbeta and 13 Jbeta primers. Measured with immunoSEQ multiplex PCR; TCRdb has only the in-frame clones, and not every one. Found here are about 55,000 clones, about three quarters of them singletons; the top ten hold approximately 2.4%. Sequencing was performed on PBMCs. These receptors all stem from a female donor in good health and CMV-seronegative.

This clone showed up just a few times. The V gene is TRBV28, the J gene TRBJ1-1; the D is unclear. CDR1 is MDHEN, CDR2 SYDVKM, per germline. Trimming pared 5 bases from V and 4 bases from J, leaving 14 bases between. This CDR3 has 14 amino acids. The CDR3 reads CASSPPARGTEAFF. The CDR3 DNA reads TGTGCCAGCAGTCCCCCGGCCCGGGGCACTGAAGCTTTCTTT. Full variable domain (missing parts from reference TRBV28 and TRBJ1-1): DVKVTQSSRYLVKRTGEKVFLECVQDMDHENMFWYRQDPGLGLRLIYFSYDVKMKEKGDIPEGYSVSREKKERFSLILESASTNQTSMYLCASSPPARGTEAFFGQGTRLTVV.

V and J are TRBV6-1 and TRBJ2-5; TRBD2 matches at 12 bases. The J call may be mistaken, given a closer DNA end match to TRBJ2-7. This CDR3 is 15 amino acids long. The germline CDR1 and CDR2 sequences are MNHNS and SASEGT. The CDR3 protein is CASSTSGGSSYEQYF. In DNA, the CDR3 is TGTGCCAGCAGCACTAGCGGGGGGAGCTCCTACGAGCAGTACTTC.

This rearrangement joins TRBV30 to TRBJ2-5; D is perhaps TRBD1 (5 bases). The J call is uncertain, as TRBJ2-7 better fits the DNA end. The germline V gene encodes CDR1 GTSNPN and CDR2 SVGIG (reference sequence). The CDR3 runs 16 residues. CDR3 sequence (DNA): TGTGCCTGGAGTGTCCAGGGCAGACCCCGTTCCTACGAGCAGTACTTC. Residues: CAWSVQGRPRSYEQYF.

A remark on this clone: Other DNA sequences within the sample encode an identical CDR3. This sequence joins TRBV6-5 and TRBJ2-3; possibly TRBD2 for D (6 bases). CDR1 and CDR2 from the germline V gene are MNHEY and SVGAGI. The CDR3 totals 16 residues. Trimming shortened V by 2 bases and J by 2 bases, and 14 bases separated the two germline ends. CDR3 bases: TGTGCCAGCAGTTACGGAACTACGGGGGACACAGATACGCAGTATTTT. It is translated as CASSYGTTGDTDTQYF.

The chain uses TRBV5-6 and TRBJ2-5; TRBD1 matches 9 bases. CDR3 length: 15 amino acids. Trimming took 0 bases from V and 3 from J; bases not matched to a gene: 3. Looked up from germline, CDR1 is SGHDT and CDR2 is YYEEEE. CDR3 in DNA: TGTGCCAGCAGCTTGGATGGGACAGGGAAAGAGACCCAGTACTTC. This sequence encodes CASSLDGTGKETQYF.

The rearrangement uses TRBV7-7 and TRBJ2-1; TRBD2 aligns across 12 bases. Trimming cost V 5 bases and J 6 bases; bases outside gene matches: 5. Per the germline V gene, CDR1 is SSHAT and CDR2 is FNYEAQ (reference sequence). This CDR3 comprises 15 residues. The CDR3 bases are TGTGCCAGCAGCCGGACTAGCGGGACGATCAATGAGCAGTTCTTC. Translating gives CASSRTSGTINEQFF.

The gene calls are TRBV6-1 and TRBJ2-7, with 8 bases fitting TRBD1. This CDR3 is 14 amino acids long. The junction had 5 bases not matched to a gene; V was cut back by 1 base and J by 6 bases. CDR1 is MNHNS and CDR2 is SASEGT in the germline V gene. The CDR3 DNA is TGTGCCAGCAGTGAAGGTCCCACAGGGGGCGAGCAGTACTTC. The encoded protein is CASSEGPTGGEQYF.

The J gene is TRBJ1-2, the V gene TRBV5-1; 8 bases line up with TRBD1. V lost 2 bases to trimming and J lost 7 bases; unmatched junction nucleotides: 1. CDR1 is SGHRS, CDR2 YFSETQ, per germline. This CDR3 comprises 12 residues. CDR3 protein: CASSFGQGGYTF. The CDR3 nucleotides read TGCGCCAGCAGCTTCGGACAGGGTGGCTACACCTTC.

A few counts support this clone. The rearrangement links TRBV7-8 to TRBJ1-3; D is possibly TRBD1 (5 bases). Trimming removed 1 base at V and 4 bases at J, with 8 bases between. The CDR3 has 14 residues. Germline V lookup: CDR1 SGHVS, CDR2 FQNEAQ. Here the CDR3 reads CASSLVGGGNTIYF. In nucleotides, the CDR3 is TGTGCCAGCAGCTTAGTCGGGGGGGGAAACACCATATATTTT.

Worth noting for this clone: One end of the junction does not line up with germline, which may come from a read error. V gene TRBV7-7 combines with J gene TRBJ2-5, with 7 nucleotides matching TRBD1. From germline, CDR1 is SSHAT and CDR2 FNYEAQ (reference sequence). The length of the CDR3 is 15 residues. The CDR3 loop reads CASSPTATGVGTQYF. The DNA of the CDR3 is TGTGCTAGCAGCCCCACCGCCACAGGGGTAGGGACCCAGTACTTC.

This clone has just a few counts. The chain couples TRBV7-4 to TRBJ2-1; the D gene is possibly TRBD1 (6 bases). The V gene lost 7 bases and the J gene lost 0 bases, with 19 bases spanning the gap. This CDR3 spans 17 amino acids. The germline gives CDR1 SGHVT, CDR2 SQSDAQ. The CDR3 nucleotides are TGTGCCAGCAAGCAACTTCCGGGACACTCCTCCTACAATGAGCAGTTCTTC. Its protein product is CASKQLPGHSSYNEQFF. The full variable domain, rest sourced from reference TRBV7-4 and TRBJ2-1, is GAGVSQSPRYKVAKRGRDVALRCDSISGHVTLYWYRQTLGQGSEVLTYSQSDAQRDKSGRPSGRFSAERPERSVSTLKIQRTEQGDSAVYLCASKQLPGHSSYNEQFFGPGTRLTVL.

The V gene is TRBV9, the J gene TRBJ2-7; 7 bases match TRBD2. J gave up 4 bases and V 0 bases, and 4 bases lay outside the gene matches. This CDR3 region has 14 residues. CDR1 is SGDLS, CDR2 YYNGEE, per germline. DNA of the CDR3: TGTGCCAGCAGCGTAGCTGAGCGGGAATACGAGCAGTACTTC. This sequence encodes CASSVAEREYEQYF. Combining the CDR3 with reference TRBV9 and TRBJ2-7 gives the whole variable domain DSGVTQTPKHLITATGQRVTLRCSPRSGDLSVYWYQQSLDQGLQFLIQYYNGEERAKGNILERFSAQQFPDLHSELNLSSLELGDSALYFCASSVAEREYEQYFGPGTRLTVT.

V is TRBV5-1 and J is TRBJ1-3; 7 bases map to TRBD1. Germline V gene data show CDR1 as SGHRS and CDR2 as YFSETQ. This CDR3 contains 13 residues. The J segment lost 2 bases and the V segment lost 4 bases, leaving 0 bases of the junction unmatched. The CDR3 bases are TGCGCCAGCAGCCAGGGGGCTGGAAACACCATATATTTT. Translated: CASSQGAGNTIYF.

This CDR3 is CASSPPGSQETQYF. In DNA form, the CDR3 reads TGTGCCAGCTCACCACCGGGCAGCCAAGAGACCCAGTACTTC. The genes are TRBV18 and TRBJ2-5, with unresolved D. This CDR3 is built from 14 residues. Germline V lookup: CDR1 KGHSH, CDR2 LQKENI. Trimming cost V 0 bases and J 1 base, with 6 bases left between them.

This clone appeared once. The rearrangement joins TRBV29-1 to TRBJ1-2; 7 nucleotides agree with TRBD1. This CDR3 has 13 residues. The junction had 7 bases not matched to a gene; V was cut back by 7 bases and J by 2 bases. Germline V lookup: CDR1 SQVTM, CDR2 ANQGSEA. The CDR3 DNA is TGCAGCGCAGAGGACAGGCCCAACTATGGCTACACCTTC. This sequence encodes CSAEDRPNYGYTF.

The J gene is TRBJ2-6, the V gene TRBV5-4; tentative D call: TRBD1 (6 bases). The CDR3 contains 17 residues. The V end lost 3 bases, the J end lost 0 bases, and 13 bases lay between the germline ends. Germline-derived CDR1 and CDR2 are SGHNT and YYREEE (reference sequence). The CDR3 region has the DNA TGTGCCAGCAGCTCGGTCCGGGACACCTCTGGGGCCAACGTCCTGACTTTC. The encoded protein is CASSSVRDTSGANVLTF.

This clone was detected only once. The V gene is TRBV28, the J gene TRBJ1-3; D gene ambiguous. CDR3 length: 14 residues. CDR1 and CDR2 (germline): MDHEN, SYDVKM. V gave up 5 bases and J gave up 3 bases, with 11 bases separating them. The CDR3 sequence is CASSPDAYGNTIYF. CDR3 bases: TGTGCCAGCAGTCCCGATGCGTATGGAAACACCATATATTTT.

The chain employs TRBV18 and TRBJ2-5; D not certain. The CDR3 has 13 residues. The germline V and J ends were trimmed by 4 bases and 4 bases, with 10 bases remaining between them. Germline CDR1 and CDR2: KGHSH and LQKENI. The CDR3 loop reads CASSLPGAETQYF. In DNA, the CDR3 is TGTGCCAGCTCACTACCGGGCGCAGAGACCCAGTACTTC.

The V and J genes are TRBV6-1 and TRBJ2-3; D is uncertain. V was pared by 2 bases and J by 7 bases, with 7 bases between. CDR1 is MNHNS and CDR2 is SASEGT in the germline V gene. This CDR3 contains 12 residues. As DNA, the CDR3 is TGTGCCAGCAGTGAACACTCTAATACGCAGTATTTT. It yields the protein CASSEHSNTQYF.

V and J are TRBV2 and TRBJ2-5; tentatively, D is TRBD2 (5 bases). V lost 7 bases, J lost 2 bases, and 8 bases lay in between. The CDR3 is 12 residues long. Germline CDR1 SNHLY, CDR2 FYNNEI. CDR3 coding DNA: TGTGCCAGCACCCGGGAACAAGAGACCCAGTACTTC. As protein: CASTREQETQYF.

The V gene is TRBV30, the J gene TRBJ2-5; D possibly corresponds to TRBD1 (5 bases). V was clipped by 0 bases and J by 5 bases, with 16 bases between them. This CDR3 is 15 amino acids long. Germline CDR1 is GTSNPN and CDR2 is SVGIG (reference sequence). This CDR3 reads CAWSVGQASAETQYF. The CDR3 DNA is TGTGCCTGGAGTGTGGGGCAGGCCTCAGCCGAGACCCAGTACTTC.

V is TRBV6-1 and J is TRBJ1-6; 9 bases fit TRBD1. Per the germline V gene, CDR1 is MNHNS and CDR2 is SASEGT. The CDR3 has 15 residues. With 5 bases clipped from V and 7 bases from J, the junction kept 6 bases outside the gene matches. CDR3 loop: CASSRAGQGNSPLHF. DNA of the CDR3: TGTGCCAGCAGTCGTGCGGGACAGGGAAATTCACCCCTCCACTTT.

V usage is TRBV5-6 and J usage is TRBJ2-3; TRBD1 is a possible D gene (6 bases). The CDR3 runs to 13 residues. CDR1 and CDR2 (germline): SGHDT, YYEEEE. Trimming removed 3 bases from V and 7 bases from J, with 12 bases in between. In DNA, the CDR3 is TGTGCCAGCAGCTGGGGACAAGGAAATACGCAGTATTTT. It encodes CASSWGQGNTQYF.

This chain uses TRBV27 with TRBJ2-7; 11 bases map to TRBD1. V trimming: 8 bases; J trimming: 3 bases; junction bases outside the gene matches: 6. Germline V gene sequence: CDR1 MNHEY, CDR2 SMNVEV (reference sequence). This CDR3 spans 14 amino acids. The CDR3: CASSPGTGGYEQYF. The CDR3 bases are TGTGCCAGCTCCCCCGGGACAGGGGGCTACGAGCAGTACTTC.

The rearrangement joins TRBV7-9 to TRBJ1-1, with 8 bases aligning to TRBD1. There are 13 residues in the CDR3. Germline V gives CDR1 SEHNR, CDR2 FQNEAQ (reference sequence). V lost 6 bases to trimming and J lost 8 bases; unmatched junction nucleotides: 8. The CDR3 protein is CASSQGAPSEAFF. Here the CDR3 DNA reads TGTGCCAGCAGTCAGGGGGCCCCCTCCGAAGCTTTCTTT.

This chain connects TRBV10-1 to TRBJ2-1; 7 nucleotides agree with TRBD2. This CDR3 comprises 18 residues. With 9 bases clipped from V and 15 bases from J, the junction kept 32 bases outside the gene matches. The germline CDR1 and CDR2 sequences are WNHNN and SYGVQD (reference sequence). The CDR3: CASIEYPTGRYYPTGGFF. The CDR3 bases are TGCGCCAGTATAGAGTACCCCACTGGCCGCTATTATCCTACGGGAGGGTTCTTC.

This chain links TRBV9 with TRBJ2-1; 7 bases agree with TRBD2. V shed 0 bases and J 2 bases; nucleotides not matched to a gene: 8. Germline V gives CDR1 SGDLS, CDR2 YYNGEE. The CDR3 covers 17 residues. CDR3 residues: CASSVGPSGGTYNEQFF. CDR3 nucleotides: TGTGCCAGCAGCGTAGGGCCTAGCGGTGGGACCTACAATGAGCAGTTCTTC.

This chain joins TRBV10-3 and TRBJ2-1; weak D call: TRBD2 (6 bases). Germline CDR1 is ENHRY and CDR2 is SYGVKD. The V and J ends lost 8 bases and 6 bases respectively, with 14 bases between them. The CDR3 consists of 13 residues. In DNA, the CDR3 is TGTGCCATCGGTACGGGAGCAACCAATGAGCAGTTCTTC. This translates into CAIGTGATNEQFF.

The chain joins TRBV12-2 to TRBJ1-2; the table gives TRBD1 as D, unverified against the DNA. TRBV12-2 is a recognized pseudogene. The CDR3 runs 20 residues. The DNA for the CDR3 is TGTGCAAGTCGCTTAGTATTTCCCTGGACAGTTCCTCCCACTAACTATGGCTACACCTTC. This translates into CASRLVFPWTVPPTNYGYTF.

The chain is built from TRBV7-3 and TRBJ2-1, with D maybe TRBD1 (6 bases). This CDR3 is 16 amino acids long. Trimming left V 6 bases short and J 0 bases short, with 15 bases between. The V gene's germline CDR1 is SGHTA and CDR2 FQGTGA. The CDR3 reads CASSESTGSSYNEQFF. The CDR3 DNA reads TGTGCCAGCAGTGAATCGACAGGCAGCTCCTACAATGAGCAGTTCTTC.